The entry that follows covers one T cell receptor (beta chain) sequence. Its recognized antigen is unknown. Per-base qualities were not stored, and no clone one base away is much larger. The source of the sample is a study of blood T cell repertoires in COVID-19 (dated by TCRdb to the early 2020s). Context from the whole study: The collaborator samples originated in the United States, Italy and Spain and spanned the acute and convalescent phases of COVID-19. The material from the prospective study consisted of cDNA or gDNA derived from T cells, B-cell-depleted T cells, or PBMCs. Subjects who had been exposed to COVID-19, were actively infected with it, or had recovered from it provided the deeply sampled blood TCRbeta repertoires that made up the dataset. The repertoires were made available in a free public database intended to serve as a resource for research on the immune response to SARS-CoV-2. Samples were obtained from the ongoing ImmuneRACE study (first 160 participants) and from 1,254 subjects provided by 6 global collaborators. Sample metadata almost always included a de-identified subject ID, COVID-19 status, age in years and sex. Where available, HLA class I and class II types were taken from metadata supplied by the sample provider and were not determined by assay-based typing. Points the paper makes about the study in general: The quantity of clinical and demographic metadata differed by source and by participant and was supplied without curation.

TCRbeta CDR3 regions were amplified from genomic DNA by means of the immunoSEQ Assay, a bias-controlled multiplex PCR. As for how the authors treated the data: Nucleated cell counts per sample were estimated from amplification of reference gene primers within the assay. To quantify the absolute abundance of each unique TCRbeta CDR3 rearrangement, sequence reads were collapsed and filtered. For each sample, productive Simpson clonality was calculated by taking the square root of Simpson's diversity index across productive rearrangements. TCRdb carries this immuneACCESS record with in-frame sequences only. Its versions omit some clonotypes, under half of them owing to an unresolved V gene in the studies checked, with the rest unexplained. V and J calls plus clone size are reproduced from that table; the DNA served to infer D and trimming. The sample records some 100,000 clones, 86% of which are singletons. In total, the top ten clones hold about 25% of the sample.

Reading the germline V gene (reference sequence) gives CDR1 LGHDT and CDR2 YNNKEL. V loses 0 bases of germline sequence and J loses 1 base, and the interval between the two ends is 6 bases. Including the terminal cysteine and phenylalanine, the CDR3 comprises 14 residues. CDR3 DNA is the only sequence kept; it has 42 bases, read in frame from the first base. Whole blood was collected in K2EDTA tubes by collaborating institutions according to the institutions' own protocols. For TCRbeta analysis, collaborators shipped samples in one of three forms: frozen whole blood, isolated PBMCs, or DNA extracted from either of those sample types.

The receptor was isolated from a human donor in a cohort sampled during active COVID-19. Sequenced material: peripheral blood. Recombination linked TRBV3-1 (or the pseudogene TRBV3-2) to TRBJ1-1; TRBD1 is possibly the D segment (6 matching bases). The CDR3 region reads CASSQDRGNTEAFF. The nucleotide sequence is TGTGCCAGCAGCCAAGACAGGGGGAACACTGAAGCTTTCTTT.